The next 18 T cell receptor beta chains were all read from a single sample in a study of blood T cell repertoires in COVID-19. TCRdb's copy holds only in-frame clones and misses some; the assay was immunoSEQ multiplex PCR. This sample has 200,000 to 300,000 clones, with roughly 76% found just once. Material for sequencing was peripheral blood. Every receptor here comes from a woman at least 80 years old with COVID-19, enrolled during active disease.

CDR3 sequence reads: CASSSQTQGASEAFF. The CDR3 nucleotides read TGCGCCAGCAGCTCACAAACCCAGGGGGCCTCTGAAGCTTTCTTT. The chain joins TRBV5-1 to TRBJ1-1; TRBD1 aligns across 8 bases. V lost 3 bases to trimming and J lost 6 bases; unmatched junction nucleotides: 10. Germline V lookup: CDR1 SGHRS, CDR2 YFSETQ. This CDR3 contains 15 residues.

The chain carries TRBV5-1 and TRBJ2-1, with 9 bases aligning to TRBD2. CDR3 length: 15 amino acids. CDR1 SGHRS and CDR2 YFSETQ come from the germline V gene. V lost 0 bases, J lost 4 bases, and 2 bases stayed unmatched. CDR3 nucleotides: TGCGCCAGCAGCTTGGTAGCGGGGGTTTACAATGAGCAGTTCTTC. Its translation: CASSLVAGVYNEQFF. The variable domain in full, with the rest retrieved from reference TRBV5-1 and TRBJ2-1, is KAGVTQTPRYLIKTRGQQVTLSCSPISGHRSVSWYQQTPGQGLQFLFEYFSETQRNKGNFPGRFSGRQFSNSRSEMNVSTLELGDSALYLCASSLVAGVYNEQFFGPGTRLTVL.

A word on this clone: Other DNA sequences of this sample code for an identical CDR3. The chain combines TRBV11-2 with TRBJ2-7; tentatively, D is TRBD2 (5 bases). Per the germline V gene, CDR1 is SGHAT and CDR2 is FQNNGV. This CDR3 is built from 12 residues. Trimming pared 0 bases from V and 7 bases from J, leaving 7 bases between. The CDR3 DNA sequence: TGTGCCAGCAGCTTAGATCGGGGTGAGCAGTACTTC. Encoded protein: CASSLDRGEQYF.

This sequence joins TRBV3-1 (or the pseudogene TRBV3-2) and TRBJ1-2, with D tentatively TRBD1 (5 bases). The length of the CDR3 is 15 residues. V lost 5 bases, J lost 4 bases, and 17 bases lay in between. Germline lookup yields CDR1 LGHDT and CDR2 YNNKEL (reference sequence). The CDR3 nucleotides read TGTGCCAGCAGCACCAGTGGGGGAGGCGTCTATGGCTACACCTTC. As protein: CASSTSGGGVYGYTF.

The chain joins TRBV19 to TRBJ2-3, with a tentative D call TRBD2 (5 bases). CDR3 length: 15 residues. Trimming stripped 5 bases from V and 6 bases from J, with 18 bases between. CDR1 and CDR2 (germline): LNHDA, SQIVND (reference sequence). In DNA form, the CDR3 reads TGTGCCAGTAGTCCTGGGGTAGGGAGAGGGGATACGCAGTATTTT. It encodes CASSPGVGRGDTQYF.

The chain's CDR3 is CASAGNYNSPLHF. The CDR3 DNA reads as TGTGCCAGCGCAGGGAACTATAATTCACCCCTCCACTTT. The chain combines TRBV27 with TRBJ1-6; maybe TRBD1 (5 bases). The length of the CDR3 is 13 residues. Per the germline V gene, CDR1 is MNHEY and CDR2 is SMNVEV (reference sequence). The V end was cut by 8 bases, the J end by 3 bases, with 8 bases between.

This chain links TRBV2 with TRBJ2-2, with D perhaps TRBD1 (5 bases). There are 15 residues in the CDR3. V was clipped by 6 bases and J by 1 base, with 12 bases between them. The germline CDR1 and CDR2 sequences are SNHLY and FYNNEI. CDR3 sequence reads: CASSAKGLNTGELFF. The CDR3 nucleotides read TGTGCCAGCAGCGCCAAGGGGTTGAACACCGGGGAGCTGTTTTTT.

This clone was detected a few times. CDR3 in DNA: TGTGCCATCAAGGGACTAGCGGACAATGAGCAGTTCTTC. Protein product: CAIKGLADNEQFF. V and J are TRBV10-3 and TRBJ2-1, with 11 bases identical to TRBD2. The trim removed 7 bases at V and 5 bases at J, leaving 1 base unmatched. There are 13 residues in the CDR3. Germline V lookup: CDR1 ENHRY, CDR2 SYGVKD.

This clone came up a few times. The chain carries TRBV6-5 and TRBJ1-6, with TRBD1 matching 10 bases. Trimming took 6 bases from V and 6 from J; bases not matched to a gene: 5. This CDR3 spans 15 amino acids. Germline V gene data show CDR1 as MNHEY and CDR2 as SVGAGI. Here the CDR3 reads CASSETGGINSPLHF. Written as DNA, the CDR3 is TGTGCCAGCAGCGAGACAGGGGGCATTAATTCACCCCTCCACTTT.

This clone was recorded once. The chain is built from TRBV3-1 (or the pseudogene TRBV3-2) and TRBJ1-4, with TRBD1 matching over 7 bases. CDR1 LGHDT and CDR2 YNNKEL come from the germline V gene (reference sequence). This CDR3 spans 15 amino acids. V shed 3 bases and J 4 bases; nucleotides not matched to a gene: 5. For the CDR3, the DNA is TGTGCCAGCAGCCACTTCCGACAGGGTAATGAAAAACTGTTTTTT. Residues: CASSHFRQGNEKLFF.

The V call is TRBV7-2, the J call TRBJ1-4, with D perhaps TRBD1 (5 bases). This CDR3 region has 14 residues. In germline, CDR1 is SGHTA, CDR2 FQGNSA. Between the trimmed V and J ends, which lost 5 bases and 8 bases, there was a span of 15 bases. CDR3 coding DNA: TGTGCCAGCAGCCTGAGGAGGGACGGCGAAAAACTGTTTTTT. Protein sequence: CASSLRRDGEKLFF.

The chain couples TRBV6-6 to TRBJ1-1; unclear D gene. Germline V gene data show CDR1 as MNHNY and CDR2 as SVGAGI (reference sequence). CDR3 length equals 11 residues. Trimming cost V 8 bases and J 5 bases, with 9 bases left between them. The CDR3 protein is CASRGGTEAFF. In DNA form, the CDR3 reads TGTGCCAGCCGGGGAGGGACTGAAGCTTTCTTT.

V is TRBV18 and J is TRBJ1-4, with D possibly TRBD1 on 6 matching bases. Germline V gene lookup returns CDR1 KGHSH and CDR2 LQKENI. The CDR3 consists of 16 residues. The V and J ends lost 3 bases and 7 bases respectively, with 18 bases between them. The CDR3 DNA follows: TGTGCCAGCTCACCCATGCAAATGGGGGCTGGTGAAAAACTGTTTTTT. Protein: CASSPMQMGAGEKLFF.

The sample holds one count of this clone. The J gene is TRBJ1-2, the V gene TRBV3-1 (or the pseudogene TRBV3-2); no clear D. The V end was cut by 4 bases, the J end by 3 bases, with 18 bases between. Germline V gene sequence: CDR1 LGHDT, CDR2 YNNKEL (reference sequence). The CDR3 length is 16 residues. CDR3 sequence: CASSPDYREPYYGYTF. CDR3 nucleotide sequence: TGTGCCAGCAGCCCCGACTACCGGGAACCCTACTATGGCTACACCTTC.

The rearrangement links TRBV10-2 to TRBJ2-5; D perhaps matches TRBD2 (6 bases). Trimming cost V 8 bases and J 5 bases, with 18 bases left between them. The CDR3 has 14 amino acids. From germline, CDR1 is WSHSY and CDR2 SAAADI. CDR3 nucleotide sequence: TGCGCCAGCGGTCGCGCGGGGAGTAGGGAGACCCAGTACTTC. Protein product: CASGRAGSRETQYF.

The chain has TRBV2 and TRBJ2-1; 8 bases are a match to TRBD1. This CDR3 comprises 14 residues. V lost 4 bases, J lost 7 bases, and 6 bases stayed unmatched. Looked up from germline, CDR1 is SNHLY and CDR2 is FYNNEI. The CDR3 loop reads CASSGSRGRNEQFF. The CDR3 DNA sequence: TGTGCCAGCAGTGGCAGCAGGGGGCGGAATGAGCAGTTCTTC.

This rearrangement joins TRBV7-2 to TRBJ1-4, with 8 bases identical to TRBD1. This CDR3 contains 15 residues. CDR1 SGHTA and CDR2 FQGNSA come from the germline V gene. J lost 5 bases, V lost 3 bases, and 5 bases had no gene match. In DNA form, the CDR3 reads TGTGCCAGCAGCTTCGACAGGGGAAGAAATGAAAAACTGTTTTTT. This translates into CASSFDRGRNEKLFF. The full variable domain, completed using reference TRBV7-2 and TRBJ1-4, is GAGVSQSPSNKVTEKGKDVELRCDPISGHTALYWYRQSLGQGLEFLIYFQGNSAPDKSGLPSDRFSAERTGGSVSTLTIQRTQQEDSAVYLCASSFDRGRNEKLFFGSGTQLSVL.

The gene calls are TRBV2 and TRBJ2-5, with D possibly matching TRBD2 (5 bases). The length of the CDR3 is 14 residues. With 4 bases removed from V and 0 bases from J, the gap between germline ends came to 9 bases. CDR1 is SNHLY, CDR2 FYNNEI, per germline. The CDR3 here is CASSGRSYQETQYF. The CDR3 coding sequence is TGTGCCAGCAGTGGGAGGTCTTACCAAGAGACCCAGTACTTC.